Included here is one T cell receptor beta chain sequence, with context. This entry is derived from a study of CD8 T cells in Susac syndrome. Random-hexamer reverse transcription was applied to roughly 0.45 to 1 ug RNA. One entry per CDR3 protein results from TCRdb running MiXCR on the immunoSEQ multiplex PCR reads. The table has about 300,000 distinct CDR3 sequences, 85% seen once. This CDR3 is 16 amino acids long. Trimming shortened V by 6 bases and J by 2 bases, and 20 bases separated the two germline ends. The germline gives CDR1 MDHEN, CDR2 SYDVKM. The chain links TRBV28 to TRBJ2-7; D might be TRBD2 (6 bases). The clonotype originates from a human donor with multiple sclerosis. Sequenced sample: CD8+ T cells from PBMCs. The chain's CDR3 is CASRPLGLPVPYEQYF. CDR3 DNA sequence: TGTGCCAGCAGGCCCTTGGGACTGCCTGTCCCCTACGAGCAGTACTTC. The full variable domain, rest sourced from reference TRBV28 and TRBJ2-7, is DVKVTQSSRYLVKRTGEKVFLECVQDMDHENMFWYRQDPGLGLRLIYFSYDVKMKEKGDIPEGYSVSREKKERFSLILESASTNQTSMYLCASRPLGLPVPYEQYFGPGTRLTVT.